This T cell receptor (beta chain) was sequenced during a study of spatial heterogeneity in lung cancer. Trimming shortened V by 6 bases and J by 0 bases, and 13 bases separated the two germline ends. Germline CDR1 is SGHTA and CDR2 is FQGNSA. The CDR3 has 15 amino acids. The table lists this clonotype with many counts. On each TCR cDNA molecule, a unique molecular identifier was present. TCRdb processed the 5' RACE reads anew with MiXCR; each CDR3 protein has one entry. The sample holds about 45,000 distinct CDR3 sequences, around 7.1% seen once. Time point indicated: sample taken at primary tumor resection. The authors sequenced whole RNA from tumor, nontumor lung or frozen PBMC without sorting. The roughly 68 donors had untreated early-stage non-small cell lung cancer.

Sample: PBMCs, taken at surgery. This receptor was identified in a female donor with early-stage non-small cell lung cancer. This chain joins TRBV7-2 and TRBJ2-3, with a tentative D call TRBD2 (6 bases). The CDR3 here is CASRPTSFSTDTQYF. As DNA, the CDR3 is TGTGCCAGCAGACCAACTAGCTTCAGCACAGATACGCAGTATTTT.